The source of this T cell receptor (beta chain) is a study of cytomegalovirus exposure and HLA in healthy donors. The V gene lost 3 bases and the J gene lost 5 bases, with 13 bases spanning the gap. CDR3 length equals 14 residues. Germline V gives CDR1 GTSNPN, CDR2 SVGIG (reference sequence). Assay used: immunoSEQ multiplex PCR; TCRdb lists only in-frame clones, some missing. Among about 350,000 clones listed, roughly 90% were seen once. The V and J genes are TRBV30 and TRBJ2-2; TRBD1 might be the D (5 bases). The TCR was taken from a woman aged 25 to 39 in good health and CMV-seropositive. The sequencing input was PBMCs. The CDR3 nucleotides are TGTGCCTGGAGAGGTCAGGGTTTTACCGGGGAGCTGTTTTTT. Protein: CAWRGQGFTGELFF.